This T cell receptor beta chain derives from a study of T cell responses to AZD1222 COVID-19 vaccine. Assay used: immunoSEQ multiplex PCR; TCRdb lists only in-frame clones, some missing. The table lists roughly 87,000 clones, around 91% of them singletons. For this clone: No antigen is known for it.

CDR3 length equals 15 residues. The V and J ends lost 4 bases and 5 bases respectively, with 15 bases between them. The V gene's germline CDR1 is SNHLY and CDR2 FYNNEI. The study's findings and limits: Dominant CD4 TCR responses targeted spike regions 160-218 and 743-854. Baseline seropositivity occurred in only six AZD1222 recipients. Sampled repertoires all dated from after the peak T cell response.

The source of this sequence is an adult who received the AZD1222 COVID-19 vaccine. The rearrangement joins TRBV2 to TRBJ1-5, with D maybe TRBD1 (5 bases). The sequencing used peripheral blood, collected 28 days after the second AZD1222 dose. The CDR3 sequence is CASSGRRVRDQPQHF. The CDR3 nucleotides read TGTGCCAGCAGTGGGCGCAGGGTAAGGGATCAGCCCCAGCATTTT.